Below, 26 T cell receptor beta chains from the same sample are listed, as sequenced in a study of cytomegalovirus exposure and HLA in healthy donors (dated by TCRdb to the late 2010s). Library creation used the immunoSEQ multiplex PCR assay. The multiplex PCR relied on a mix of 60 forward primers for TCR Vbeta segments and 13 reverse primers for TCR Jbeta segments. TCRdb provides this immuneACCESS table in a form limited to in-frame rearrangements. Some clones are lacking; in checked studies, under half of them reflect an unresolved V gene, and why the rest are absent is not known. A total of about 160,000 clones appear in this sample, 75% to 85% of them only once. The ten largest clones represent nearly 6.5% of the sample. Sequenced sample: PBMCs. Receptors originate from a man aged 50 or older in good health and CMV-seropositive.

The genes are TRBV4-1 and TRBJ2-7, with D possibly being TRBD1 (6 bases). Per the germline V gene, CDR1 is MGHRA and CDR2 is YSYEKL. V was pared by 3 bases and J by 1 base, with 10 bases between. This CDR3 is built from 14 residues. Written as DNA, the CDR3 is TGCGCCAGCAGCCAGGATCAGGGGTCCTACGAGCAGTACGTC. It specifies CASSQDQGSYEQYV.

The chain uses TRBV28 and TRBJ2-4; 10 bases fit TRBD1. The CDR3 consists of 17 residues. Germline V gives CDR1 MDHEN, CDR2 SYDVKM. V dropped 4 bases and J dropped 7; count of bases not matched to a gene: 13. The DNA for the CDR3 is TGTGCCAGCAGTTCCCCCCCCGGGACAGGGGTTACGAACATTCAGTACTTC. Translating it yields CASSSPPGTGVTNIQYF.

This clone was recorded only once. The chain carries TRBV5-1 and TRBJ2-1; TRBD2 matches 10 bases. Germline V gene sequence: CDR1 SGHRS, CDR2 YFSETQ. The V and J ends lost 4 bases and 0 bases, in that order; junction bases with no gene match: 10. This CDR3 has 18 amino acids. The CDR3 region is CASSPPASGGSSYNEQFF. Written as DNA, the CDR3 is TGCGCCAGCAGCCCCCCCGCTAGCGGGGGTAGCTCCTACAATGAGCAGTTCTTC.

This clone was detected only once. The rearrangement links TRBV29-1 to TRBJ1-1; 7 bases align to TRBD1. V lost 2 bases to trimming and J lost 5 bases; unmatched junction nucleotides: 8. This CDR3 region has 14 residues. Per germline, CDR1 SQVTM and CDR2 ANQGSEA. The CDR3 here is CSVEFTTGRTEAFF. The CDR3 bases are TGCAGCGTTGAATTTACGACAGGGCGAACTGAAGCTTTCTTT.

This clone occurred a few times. As DNA, the CDR3 is TGTGCCAGCAGCCAAGAAACTAGCGGGGGGGTCGACACCGGGGAGCTGTTTTTT. Encoded protein: CASSQETSGGVDTGELFF. The chain joins TRBV4-2 to TRBJ2-2; 13 bases align to TRBD2. This CDR3 comprises 18 residues. The V and J ends lost 0 bases and 3 bases, in that order; junction bases with no gene match: 4. Per the germline V gene, CDR1 is LGHNA and CDR2 is YNFKEQ.

The chain is built from TRBV6-5 and TRBJ1-3; the D gene is possibly TRBD1 (5 bases). The CDR3 is made up of 14 amino acids. V was shortened by 2 bases and J by 3 bases, with 8 bases between the two germline ends. The V gene's germline CDR1 is MNHEY and CDR2 SVGAGI. CDR3 nucleotide sequence: TGTGCCAGCAGTTACAGGGGAAGTGGAAACACCATATATTTT. This sequence encodes CASSYRGSGNTIYF.

The chain links TRBV6-1 to TRBJ1-1; D is undetermined. This CDR3 contains 16 residues. Per germline, CDR1 MNHNS and CDR2 SASEGT. Trimming stripped 3 bases from V and 0 bases from J, with 14 bases between. This chain's CDR3 is CASSDPRGFMNTEAFF. Here the CDR3 DNA reads TGTGCCAGCAGTGACCCCAGAGGGTTCATGAACACTGAAGCTTTCTTT.

The chain couples TRBV9 to TRBJ2-3, with TRBD2 as a possible D gene (6 bases). Germline CDR1 SGDLS, CDR2 YYNGEE. The CDR3 has 12 residues. V shed 4 bases and J shed 5 bases, with 8 bases lying between them. The CDR3 is CASSRRGDTQYF. The DNA for the CDR3 is TGTGCCAGCAGCAGGAGGGGAGATACGCAGTATTTT.

The chain joins TRBV7-9 to TRBJ1-2, with 8 bases aligning to TRBD1. V gave up 3 bases and J gave up 4 bases; unmatched junction bases: 4. CDR1 and CDR2 from the germline V gene are SEHNR and FQNEAQ (reference sequence). The CDR3 consists of 14 residues. CDR3 DNA sequence: TGTGCCAGCAGCTTCGGACAGGGTGGCTATGGCTACACCTTC. It specifies CASSFGQGGYGYTF.

The chain is built from TRBV19 and TRBJ1-3, with D possibly TRBD1 on 6 matching bases. Looked up from germline, CDR1 is LNHDA and CDR2 is SQIVND (reference sequence). The CDR3 spans 16 residues. V was cut by 5 bases and J by 6 bases, with 20 bases left in between. CDR3 protein: CASSFGGGRGENTIYF. CDR3 bases: TGTGCCAGTAGTTTCGGAGGAGGCAGGGGAGAAAACACCATATATTTT. Using reference TRBV19 and TRBJ1-3 for the parts outside the CDR3, the full variable domain is DGGITQSPKYLFRKEGQNVTLSCEQNLNHDAMYWYRQDPGQGLRLIYYSQIVNDFQKGDIAEGYSVSREKKESFPLTVTSAQKNPTAFYLCASSFGGGRGENTIYFGEGSWLTVV.

The rearrangement links TRBV5-1 to TRBJ2-3, with 12 bases fitting TRBD2. V lost 3 bases to trimming and J lost 3 bases; unmatched junction nucleotides: 5. CDR1 is SGHRS and CDR2 is YFSETQ in the germline V gene. This CDR3 spans 16 amino acids. The CDR3 sequence: CASSSTSGSKTDTQYF. The CDR3, as DNA: TGCGCCAGCAGCTCGACTAGCGGGAGTAAAACAGATACGCAGTATTTT.

This clone turned up a few times. The chain recombines TRBV11-2 with TRBJ2-3, with D tentatively TRBD2 (5 bases). Germline lookup yields CDR1 SGHAT and CDR2 FQNNGV. The length of the CDR3 is 14 residues. Trimming took off 11 bases at V and 1 base at J, with 16 bases between the two ends. This CDR3 reads CASTKGAGTDTQYF. The CDR3 DNA follows: TGTGCCTCCACCAAGGGAGCCGGCACAGATACGCAGTATTTT.

This clone came up a few times. The chain combines TRBV27 with TRBJ2-2; 12 positions match TRBD2. Germline trimming cut 5 bases from V and 2 bases from J; bases unmatched to any gene: 9. Germline V CDR1 and CDR2: MNHEY, SMNVEV (reference sequence). CDR3 length: 18 residues. The CDR3 DNA reads TGTGCCAGCAGTCCCGGACTAGCGGGAATCGTAAACACCGGGGAGCTGTTTTTT. Translating gives CASSPGLAGIVNTGELFF.

This chain joins TRBV6-1 and TRBJ1-5; a possible D gene is TRBD1 (6 bases). V was pared by 6 bases and J by 1 base, with 13 bases between. Germline loops: CDR1 MNHNS, CDR2 SASEGT. The CDR3 runs to 15 residues. In nucleotides, the CDR3 is TGTGCCAGCAGAGAACCAGGGGTGAGCAATCAGCCCCAGCATTTT. Protein product: CASREPGVSNQPQHF.

As to this clone: This CDR3 is also generated by other DNA sequences in the sample. The chain employs TRBV19 and TRBJ1-6; TRBD1 might be the D (6 bases). V lost 7 bases and J 13 bases, leaving 17 bases between the germline ends. Germline CDR1 LNHDA, CDR2 SQIVND (reference sequence). The CDR3 is 13 residues long. The CDR3 loop is CASKLRGAYPLHF. The CDR3 nucleotides read TGTGCCAGTAAGTTGCGGGGGGCATATCCCCTCCACTTT.

This clone was detected only once. This chain connects TRBV11-2 to TRBJ2-7; 13 nucleotides agree with TRBD2. The CDR3 sequence is 16 residues long. Germline CDR1 is SGHAT and CDR2 is FQNNGV. Unmatched junction bases numbered 8, after V lost 5 bases and J lost 4 bases. DNA for the CDR3: TGTGCCAGCAGCCGGACTAGCGGGAGCCCGGCGTACGAGCAGTACGTC. Protein product: CASSRTSGSPAYEQYV.

The chain uses TRBV6-1 and TRBJ1-1; the match to TRBD1 covers 11 bases. The junction had 10 bases not matched to a gene; V was cut back by 6 bases and J by 7 bases. CDR1 and CDR2 from the germline V gene are MNHNS and SASEGT. The CDR3 is made up of 15 amino acids. In DNA form, the CDR3 reads TGTGCCAGCAGGAGTGGGACAGGGGGGAATGGTGAAGCTTTCTTT. Its translation is CASRSGTGGNGEAFF.

The CDR3 region has the DNA TGTGCCAGCAGCTTGTTGCCAGGGGACTATGGCTACACCTTC. This sequence encodes CASSLLPGDYGYTF. The V gene is TRBV5-5, the J gene TRBJ1-2, with a tentative D call TRBD1 (6 bases). The CDR3 sequence is 14 residues long. The germline V and J ends were trimmed by 1 base and 3 bases, with 10 bases remaining between them. The V gene's germline CDR1 is SGHKS and CDR2 YYEKEE (reference sequence).

The V call is TRBV19, the J call TRBJ2-6; unclear D gene. The V end lost 3 bases, the J end lost 2 bases, and 5 bases lay between the germline ends. CDR1 is LNHDA, CDR2 SQIVND, per germline (reference sequence). The CDR3 is 14 amino acids. The CDR3 DNA is TGTGCCAGTAGTATCTCCGCTGGGGCCAACGTCCTGACTTTC. It specifies CASSISAGANVLTF.

The chain recombines TRBV7-3 with TRBJ2-1; 8 nucleotides align to TRBD1. V lost 1 base to trimming and J lost 5 bases; unmatched junction nucleotides: 4. This CDR3 has 15 residues. Germline CDR1 SGHTA, CDR2 FQGTGA. Here the CDR3 DNA reads TGTGCCAGCAGCTTAAGACAGGGGTCTAACAATGAGCAGTTCTTC. Translation: CASSLRQGSNNEQFF.

The rearrangement joins TRBV7-9 to TRBJ2-3, with TRBD2 matching over 8 bases. Per the germline V gene, CDR1 is SEHNR and CDR2 is FQNEAQ (reference sequence). The V segment lost 7 bases and the J segment 4 bases; nucleotides outside the gene matches: 7. This CDR3 has 14 amino acids. CDR3 nucleotide sequence: TGTGCCAGCACCGGGACTAGTGCCCCAGATACGCAGTATTTT. This encodes CASTGTSAPDTQYF.

The chain recombines TRBV5-4 with TRBJ2-5; TRBD1 matches at 8 bases. Germline CDR1 and CDR2: SGHNT and YYREEE (reference sequence). Losses at the gene ends were 3 bases for V and 1 base for J; bases not matched to a gene: 8. This CDR3 contains 16 residues. This chain's CDR3 is CASSSPGQGFQETQYF. The CDR3 DNA is TGTGCCAGCAGCTCCCCCGGACAGGGTTTCCAAGAGACCCAGTACTTC.

This clone was detected only once. CDR3 DNA: TGTGCCAGCAGCCTAAGGGGACAGGGGTCCGAGCAGTACTTC. This gives the protein CASSLRGQGSEQYF. This rearrangement joins TRBV7-6 to TRBJ2-7; 10 bases match TRBD1. Trimming cost V 5 bases and J 6 bases; bases outside gene matches: 7. The CDR3 runs 14 residues. Germline loops: CDR1 SGHVS, CDR2 FNYEAQ.

V usage is TRBV2 and J usage is TRBJ2-7, with TRBD2 matching 9 bases. The CDR3 runs to 14 residues. After removal of 3 bases from V and 6 bases from J, the junction contained 6 bases not matched to a gene. Germline loops: CDR1 SNHLY, CDR2 FYNNEI. CDR3 bases: TGTGCCAGCAGTGAGGGGGCGGGAGGGCGCGAGCAGTACGTC. This gives the protein CASSEGAGGREQYV.

V is TRBV15 and J is TRBJ2-2, with a possible D match to TRBD1 (5 bases). Germline V CDR1 and CDR2: LNHNV, YYDKDF (reference sequence). The CDR3 consists of 14 residues. The V end was cut by 4 bases, the J end by 6 bases, with 12 bases between. The CDR3 spells CATSTQGRAGELFF. The CDR3, as DNA: TGTGCCACCAGCACCCAGGGTCGCGCCGGGGAGCTGTTTTTT.

The genes are TRBV27 and TRBJ2-1; 10 bases are a match to TRBD2. The CDR3 covers 16 residues. Germline trimming cut 6 bases from V and 6 bases from J; bases unmatched to any gene: 11. The germline CDR1 and CDR2 sequences are MNHEY and SMNVEV (reference sequence). The CDR3 region has the DNA TGTGCCAGCAGCCTTCTGGGGACTAGCGATTTCAATGAGCAGTTCTTC. This sequence encodes CASSLLGTSDFNEQFF.